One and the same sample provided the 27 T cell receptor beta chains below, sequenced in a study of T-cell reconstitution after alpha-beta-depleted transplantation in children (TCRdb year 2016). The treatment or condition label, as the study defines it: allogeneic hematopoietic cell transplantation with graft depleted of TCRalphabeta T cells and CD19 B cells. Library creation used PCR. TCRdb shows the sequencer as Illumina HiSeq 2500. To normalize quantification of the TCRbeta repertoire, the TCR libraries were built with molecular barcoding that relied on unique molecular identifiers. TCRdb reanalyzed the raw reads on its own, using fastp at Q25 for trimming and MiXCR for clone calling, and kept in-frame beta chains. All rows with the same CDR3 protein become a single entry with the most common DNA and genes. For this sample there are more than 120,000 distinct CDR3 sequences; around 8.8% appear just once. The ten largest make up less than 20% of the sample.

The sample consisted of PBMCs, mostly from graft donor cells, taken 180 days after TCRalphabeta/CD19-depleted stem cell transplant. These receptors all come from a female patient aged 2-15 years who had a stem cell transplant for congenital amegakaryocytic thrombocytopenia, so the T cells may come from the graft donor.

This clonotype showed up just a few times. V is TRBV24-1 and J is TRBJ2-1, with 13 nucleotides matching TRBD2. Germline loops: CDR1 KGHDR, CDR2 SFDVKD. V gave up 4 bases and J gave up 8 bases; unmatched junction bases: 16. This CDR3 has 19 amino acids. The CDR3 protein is CATSDPFGLAGDQGDEQFF. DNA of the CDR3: TGTGCCACCAGTGACCCATTCGGACTAGCGGGAGACCAGGGGGATGAGCAGTTCTTC.

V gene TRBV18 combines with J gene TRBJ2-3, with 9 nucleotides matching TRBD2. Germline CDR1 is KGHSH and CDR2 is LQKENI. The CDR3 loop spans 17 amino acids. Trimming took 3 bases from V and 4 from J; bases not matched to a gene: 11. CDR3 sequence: CASSPGLAPGGSDTQYF. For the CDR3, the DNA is TGTGCCAGCTCACCGGGACTAGCCCCGGGGGGTTCAGATACGCAGTATTTT. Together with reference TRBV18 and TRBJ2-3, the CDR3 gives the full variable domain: NAGVMQNPRHLVRRRGQEARLRCSPMKGHSHVYWYRQLPEEGLKFMVYLQKENIIDESGMPKERFSAEFPKEGPSILRIQQVVRGDSAAYFCASSPGLAPGGSDTQYFGPGTRLTVL.

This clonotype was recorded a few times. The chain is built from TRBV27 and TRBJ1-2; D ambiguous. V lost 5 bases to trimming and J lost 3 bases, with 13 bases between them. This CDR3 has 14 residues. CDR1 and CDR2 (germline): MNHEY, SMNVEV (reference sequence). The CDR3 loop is CASSPYPGDYGYTF. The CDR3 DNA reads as TGTGCCAGCAGTCCATATCCCGGTGACTATGGCTACACCTTC.

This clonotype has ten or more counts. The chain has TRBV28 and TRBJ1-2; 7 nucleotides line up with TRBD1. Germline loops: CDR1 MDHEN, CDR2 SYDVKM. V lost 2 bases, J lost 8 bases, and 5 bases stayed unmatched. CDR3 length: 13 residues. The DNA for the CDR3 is TGTGCCAGCAGTTTAGTTCCAGGGGGGGGCTACACCTTC. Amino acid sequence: CASSLVPGGGYTF.

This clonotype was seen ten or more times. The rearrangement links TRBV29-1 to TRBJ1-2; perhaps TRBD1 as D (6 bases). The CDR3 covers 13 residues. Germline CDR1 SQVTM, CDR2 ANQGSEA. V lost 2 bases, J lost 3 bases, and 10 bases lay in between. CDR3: CSVENPGDYGYTF. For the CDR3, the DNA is TGCAGCGTTGAAAATCCAGGGGACTATGGCTACACCTTC.

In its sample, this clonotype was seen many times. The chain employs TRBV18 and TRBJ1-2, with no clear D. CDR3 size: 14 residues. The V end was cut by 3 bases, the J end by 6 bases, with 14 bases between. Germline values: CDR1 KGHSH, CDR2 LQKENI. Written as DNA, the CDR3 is TGTGCCAGCTCACCGGACGGAGGAAGTAATGGCTACACCTTC. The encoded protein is CASSPDGGSNGYTF. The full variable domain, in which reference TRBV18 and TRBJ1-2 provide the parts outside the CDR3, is NAGVMQNPRHLVRRRGQEARLRCSPMKGHSHVYWYRQLPEEGLKFMVYLQKENIIDESGMPKERFSAEFPKEGPSILRIQQVVRGDSAAYFCASSPDGGSNGYTFGSGTRLTVV.

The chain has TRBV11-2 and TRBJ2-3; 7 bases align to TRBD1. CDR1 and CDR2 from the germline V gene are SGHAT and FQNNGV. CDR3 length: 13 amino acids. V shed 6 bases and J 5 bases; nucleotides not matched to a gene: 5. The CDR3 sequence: CASRQGLGDTQYF. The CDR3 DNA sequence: TGTGCCAGCAGACAGGGGCTGGGAGATACGCAGTATTTT. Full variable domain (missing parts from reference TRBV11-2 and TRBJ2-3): EAGVAQSPRYKIIEKRQSVAFWCNPISGHATLYWYQQILGQGPKLLIQFQNNGVVDDSQLPKDRFSAERLKGVDSTLKIQPAKLEDSAVYLCASRQGLGDTQYFGPGTRLTVL.

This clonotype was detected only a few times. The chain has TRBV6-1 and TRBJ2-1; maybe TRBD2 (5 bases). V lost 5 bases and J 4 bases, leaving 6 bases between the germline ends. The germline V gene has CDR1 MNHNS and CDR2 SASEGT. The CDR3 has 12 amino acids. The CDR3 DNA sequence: TGTGCCAGCAGTCGGGGTTACAATGAGCAGTTCTTC. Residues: CASSRGYNEQFF.

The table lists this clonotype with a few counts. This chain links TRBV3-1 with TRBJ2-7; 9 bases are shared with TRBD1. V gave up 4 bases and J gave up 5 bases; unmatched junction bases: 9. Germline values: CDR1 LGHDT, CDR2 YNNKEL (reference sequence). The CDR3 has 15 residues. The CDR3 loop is CASSRPGQGQDEQYF. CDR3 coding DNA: TGTGCCAGCAGCCGACCGGGACAGGGTCAAGACGAGCAGTACTTC.

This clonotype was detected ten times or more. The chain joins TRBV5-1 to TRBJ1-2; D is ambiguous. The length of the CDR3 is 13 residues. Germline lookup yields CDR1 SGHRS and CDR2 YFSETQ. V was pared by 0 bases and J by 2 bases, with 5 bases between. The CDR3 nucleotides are TGCGCCAGCAGCTTGGAGGACAACTATGGCTACACCTTC. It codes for CASSLEDNYGYTF.

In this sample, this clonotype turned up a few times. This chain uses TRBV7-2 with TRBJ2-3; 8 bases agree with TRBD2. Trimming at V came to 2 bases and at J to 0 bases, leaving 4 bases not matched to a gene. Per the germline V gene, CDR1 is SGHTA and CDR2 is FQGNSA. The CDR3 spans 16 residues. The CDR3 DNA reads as TGTGCCAGCAGCTTAAGGTCTAGCGGGAGCACAGATACGCAGTATTTT. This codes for CASSLRSSGSTDTQYF.

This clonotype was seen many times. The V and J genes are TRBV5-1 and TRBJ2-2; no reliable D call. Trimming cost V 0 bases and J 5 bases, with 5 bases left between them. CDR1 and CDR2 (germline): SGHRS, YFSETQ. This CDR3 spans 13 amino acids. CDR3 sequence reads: CASSLVSTGELFF. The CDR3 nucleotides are TGCGCCAGCAGCTTGGTCTCTACCGGGGAGCTGTTTTTT.

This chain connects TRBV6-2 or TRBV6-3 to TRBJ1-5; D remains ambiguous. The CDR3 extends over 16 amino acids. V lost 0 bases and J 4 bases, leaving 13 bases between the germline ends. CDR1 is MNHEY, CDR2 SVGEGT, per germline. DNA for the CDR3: TGTGCCAGCAGTTACTCGGCTGGACGGGGAAATCAGCCCCAGCATTTT. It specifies CASSYSAGRGNQPQHF.

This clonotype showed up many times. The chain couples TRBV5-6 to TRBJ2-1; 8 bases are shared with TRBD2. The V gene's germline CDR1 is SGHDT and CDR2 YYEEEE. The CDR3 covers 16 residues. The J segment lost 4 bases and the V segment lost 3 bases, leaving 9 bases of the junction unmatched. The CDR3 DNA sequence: TGTGCCAGCAGCTCGCTGAGTAGCGGGAAATACAATGAGCAGTTCTTC. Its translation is CASSSLSSGKYNEQFF.

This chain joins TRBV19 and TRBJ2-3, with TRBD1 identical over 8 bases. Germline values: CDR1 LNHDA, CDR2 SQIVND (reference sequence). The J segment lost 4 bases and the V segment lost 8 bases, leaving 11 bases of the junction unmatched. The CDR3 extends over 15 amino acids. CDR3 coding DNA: TGTGCCAGTCAAAGACGGGACAGGTTTTCAGATACGCAGTATTTT. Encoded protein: CASQRRDRFSDTQYF. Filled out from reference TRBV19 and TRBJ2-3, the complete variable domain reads DGGITQSPKYLFRKEGQNVTLSCEQNLNHDAMYWYRQDPGQGLRLIYYSQIVNDFQKGDIAEGYSVSREKKESFPLTVTSAQKNPTAFYLCASQRRDRFSDTQYFGPGTRLTVL.

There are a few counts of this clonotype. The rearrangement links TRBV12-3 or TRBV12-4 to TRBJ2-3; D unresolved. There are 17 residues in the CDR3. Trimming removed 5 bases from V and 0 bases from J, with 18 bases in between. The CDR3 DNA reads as TGTGCCAGCAGTAGGGCCACGGGCCTACCAAGCACAGATACGCAGTATTTT. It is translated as CASSRATGLPSTDTQYF.

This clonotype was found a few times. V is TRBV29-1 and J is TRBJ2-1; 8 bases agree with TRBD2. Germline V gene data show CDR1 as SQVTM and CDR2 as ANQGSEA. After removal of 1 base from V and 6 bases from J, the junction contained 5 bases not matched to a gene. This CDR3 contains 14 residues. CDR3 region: CSVEVAGGPNEQFF. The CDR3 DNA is TGCAGCGTTGAAGTGGCGGGAGGCCCCAATGAGCAGTTCTTC.

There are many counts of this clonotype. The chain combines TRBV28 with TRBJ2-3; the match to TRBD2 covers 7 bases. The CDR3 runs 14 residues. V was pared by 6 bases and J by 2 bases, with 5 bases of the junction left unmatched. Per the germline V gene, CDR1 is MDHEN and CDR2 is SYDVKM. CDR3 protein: CASRPGLLTDTQYF. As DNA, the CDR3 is TGTGCCAGCAGGCCGGGACTACTCACAGATACGCAGTATTTT.

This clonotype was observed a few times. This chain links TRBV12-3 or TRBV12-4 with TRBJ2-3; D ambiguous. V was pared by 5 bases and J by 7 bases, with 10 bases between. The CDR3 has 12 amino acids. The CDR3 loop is CASSPGRNTQYF. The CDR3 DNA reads TGTGCCAGCAGTCCGGGTCGAAATACGCAGTATTTT.

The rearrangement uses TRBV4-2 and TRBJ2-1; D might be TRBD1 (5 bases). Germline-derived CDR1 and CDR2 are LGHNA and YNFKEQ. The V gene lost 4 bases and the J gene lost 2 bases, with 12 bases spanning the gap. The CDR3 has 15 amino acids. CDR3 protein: CASSPPDIAYNEQFF. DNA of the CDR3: TGTGCCAGCAGCCCTCCGGACATAGCCTACAATGAGCAGTTCTTC.

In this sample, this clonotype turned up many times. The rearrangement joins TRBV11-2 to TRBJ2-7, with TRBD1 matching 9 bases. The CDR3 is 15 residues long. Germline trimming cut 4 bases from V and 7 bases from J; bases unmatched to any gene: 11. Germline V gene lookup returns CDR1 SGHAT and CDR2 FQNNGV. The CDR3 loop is CASSYTGGAVGEQYF. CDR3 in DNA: TGTGCCAGCAGCTATACAGGGGGCGCAGTAGGGGAGCAGTACTTC.

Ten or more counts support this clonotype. The CDR3 loop reads CASSYRGHTEAFF. Here the CDR3 DNA reads TGCGCCAGCAGCTATAGGGGTCACACTGAAGCTTTCTTT. This chain connects TRBV5-1 to TRBJ1-1; tentatively, D is TRBD1 (5 bases). The CDR3 covers 13 residues. Per the germline V gene, CDR1 is SGHRS and CDR2 is YFSETQ. With 3 bases removed from V and 3 bases from J, the gap between germline ends came to 9 bases.

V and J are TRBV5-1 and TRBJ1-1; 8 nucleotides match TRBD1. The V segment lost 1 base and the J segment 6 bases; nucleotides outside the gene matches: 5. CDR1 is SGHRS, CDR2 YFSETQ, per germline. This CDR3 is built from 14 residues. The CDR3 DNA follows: TGCGCCAGCAGCTTGCAGGGGGCGAAGGCTGAAGCTTTCTTT. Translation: CASSLQGAKAEAFF.

CDR3 loop: CASRTGETGELFF. CDR3 DNA sequence: TGTGCCAGCAGGACAGGGGAGACTGGGGAGCTGTTTTTT. V is TRBV6-5 and J is TRBJ2-2; 8 positions match TRBD1. Germline CDR1 and CDR2: MNHEY and SVGAGI. J gave up 8 bases and V 6 bases, and 5 bases lay outside the gene matches. The CDR3 has 13 residues.

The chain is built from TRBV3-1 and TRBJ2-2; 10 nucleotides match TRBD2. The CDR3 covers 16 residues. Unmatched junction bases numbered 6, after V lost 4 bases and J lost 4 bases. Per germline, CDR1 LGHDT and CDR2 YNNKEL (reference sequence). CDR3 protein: CASSPSGSSFTGELFF. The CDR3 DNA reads TGTGCCAGCAGCCCTAGCGGGAGTTCGTTCACCGGGGAGCTGTTTTTT. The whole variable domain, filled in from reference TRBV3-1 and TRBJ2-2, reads DTAVSQTPKYLVTQMGNDKSIKCEQNLGHDTMYWYKQDSKKFLKIMFSYNNKELIINETVPNRFSPKSPDKAHLNLHINSLELGDSAVYFCASSPSGSSFTGELFFGEGSRLTVL.

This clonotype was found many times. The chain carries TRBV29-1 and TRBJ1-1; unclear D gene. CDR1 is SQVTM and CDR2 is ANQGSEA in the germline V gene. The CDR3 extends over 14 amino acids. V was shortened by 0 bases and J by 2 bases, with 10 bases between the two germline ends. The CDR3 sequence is CSVEETRGNTEAFF. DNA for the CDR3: TGCAGCGTTGAAGAGACGCGGGGAAACACTGAAGCTTTCTTT.

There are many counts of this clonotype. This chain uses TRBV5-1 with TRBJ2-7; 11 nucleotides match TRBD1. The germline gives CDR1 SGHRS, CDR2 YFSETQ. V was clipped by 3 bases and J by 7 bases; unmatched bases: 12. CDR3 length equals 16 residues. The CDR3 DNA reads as TGCGCCAGCAGCTCAGAAACCGGGACAGGGGGTCGGGAGCAGTACTTC. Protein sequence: CASSSETGTGGREQYF. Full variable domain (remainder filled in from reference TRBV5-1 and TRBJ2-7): KAGVTQTPRYLIKTRGQQVTLSCSPISGHRSVSWYQQTPGQGLQFLFEYFSETQRNKGNFPGRFSGRQFSNSRSEMNVSTLELGDSALYLCASSSETGTGGREQYFGPGTRLTVT.